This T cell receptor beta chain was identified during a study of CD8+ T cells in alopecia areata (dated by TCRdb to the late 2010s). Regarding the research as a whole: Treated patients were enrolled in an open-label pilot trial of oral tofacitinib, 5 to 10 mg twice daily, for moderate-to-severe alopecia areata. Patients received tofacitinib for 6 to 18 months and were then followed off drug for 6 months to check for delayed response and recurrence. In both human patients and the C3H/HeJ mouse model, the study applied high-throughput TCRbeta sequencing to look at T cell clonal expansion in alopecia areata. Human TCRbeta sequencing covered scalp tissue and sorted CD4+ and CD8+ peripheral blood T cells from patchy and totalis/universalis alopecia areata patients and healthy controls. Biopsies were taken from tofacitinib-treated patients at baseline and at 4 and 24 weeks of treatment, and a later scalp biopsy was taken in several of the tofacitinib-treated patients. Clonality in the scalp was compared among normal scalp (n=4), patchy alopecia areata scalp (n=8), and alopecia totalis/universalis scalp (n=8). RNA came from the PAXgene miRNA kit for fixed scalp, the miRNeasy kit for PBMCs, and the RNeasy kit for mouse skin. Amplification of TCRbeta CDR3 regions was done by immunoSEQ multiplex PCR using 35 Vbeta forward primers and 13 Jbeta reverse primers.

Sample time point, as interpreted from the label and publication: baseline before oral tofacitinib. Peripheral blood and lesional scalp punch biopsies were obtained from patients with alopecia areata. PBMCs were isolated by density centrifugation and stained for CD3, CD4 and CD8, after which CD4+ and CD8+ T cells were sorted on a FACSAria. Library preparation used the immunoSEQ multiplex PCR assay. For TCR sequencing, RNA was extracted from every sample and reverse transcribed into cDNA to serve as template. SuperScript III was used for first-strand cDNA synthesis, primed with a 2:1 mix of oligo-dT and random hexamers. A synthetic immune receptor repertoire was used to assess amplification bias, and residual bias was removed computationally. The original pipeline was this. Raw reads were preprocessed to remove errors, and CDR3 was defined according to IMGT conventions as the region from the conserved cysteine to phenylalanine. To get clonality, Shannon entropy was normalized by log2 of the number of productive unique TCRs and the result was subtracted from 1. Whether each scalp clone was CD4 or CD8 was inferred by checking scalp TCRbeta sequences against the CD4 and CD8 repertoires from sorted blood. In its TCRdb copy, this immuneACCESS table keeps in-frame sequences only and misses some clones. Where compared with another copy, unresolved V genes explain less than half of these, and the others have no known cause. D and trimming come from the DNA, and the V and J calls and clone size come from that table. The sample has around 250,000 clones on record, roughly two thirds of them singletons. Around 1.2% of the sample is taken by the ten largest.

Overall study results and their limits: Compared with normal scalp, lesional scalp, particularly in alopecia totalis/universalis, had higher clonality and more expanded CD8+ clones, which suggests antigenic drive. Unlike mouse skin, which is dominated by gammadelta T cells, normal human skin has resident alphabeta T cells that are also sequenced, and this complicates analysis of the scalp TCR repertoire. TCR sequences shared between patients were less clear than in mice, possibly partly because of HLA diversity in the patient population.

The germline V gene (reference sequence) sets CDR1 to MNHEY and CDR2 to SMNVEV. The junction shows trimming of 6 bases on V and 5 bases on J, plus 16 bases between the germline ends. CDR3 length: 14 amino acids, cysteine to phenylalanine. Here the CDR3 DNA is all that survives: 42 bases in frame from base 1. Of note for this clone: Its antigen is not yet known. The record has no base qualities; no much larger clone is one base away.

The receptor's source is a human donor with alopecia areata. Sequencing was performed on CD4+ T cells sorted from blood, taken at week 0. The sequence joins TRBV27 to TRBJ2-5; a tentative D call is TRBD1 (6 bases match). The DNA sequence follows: TGTGCCAGCAGCCACCAAGAAACAGGGGAGACCCAGTACTTC. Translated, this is CASSHQETGETQYF.